These 23 T cell receptor beta chains were sequenced from one sample in a study of a mutant IDH1 vaccine in newly diagnosed glioma. Time point described: baseline, week 1 (first vaccination visit). The sample's treatment: pre-vaccination baseline after standard-of-care therapy. The method was immunoSEQ multiplex PCR; TCRdb's version includes in-frame clones alone and lacks a portion of them. Of roughly 19,000 clones in the sample, about 85% are singletons; the top ten hold around 5.8%. This specimen consisted of PBMCs, obtained from a glioma patient treated with radiotherapy, temozolomide or both. The receptors were sampled from a middle-aged man with glioma.

V usage is TRBV2 and J usage is TRBJ1-4; D remains ambiguous. The germline V gene encodes CDR1 SNHLY and CDR2 FYNNEI. This CDR3 spans 14 amino acids. The V and J ends lost 6 bases and 8 bases respectively, with 16 bases between them. Written as DNA, the CDR3 is TGTGCCAGCAGCAAGGAGGTTGCGGGGGAAAAACTGTTTTTT. It yields the protein CASSKEVAGEKLFF.

The chain carries TRBV6-5 and TRBJ1-3, with D possibly TRBD1 on 5 matching bases. Germline V gene data show CDR1 as MNHEY and CDR2 as SVGAGI. V gave up 2 bases and J gave up 2 bases, with 13 bases separating them. The CDR3 spans 16 residues. The CDR3 region is CASSYSGGTAGNTIYF. CDR3 sequence (DNA): TGTGCCAGCAGTTACAGCGGGGGGACGGCTGGAAACACCATATATTTT.

This clone has just one count. The chain links TRBV18 to TRBJ1-4; D gene uncertain. V was shortened by 0 bases and J by 6 bases, with 8 bases between the two germline ends. The CDR3 spans 14 residues. CDR1 and CDR2 from the germline V gene are KGHSH and LQKENI. The DNA for the CDR3 is TGTGCCAGCTCACCACCGGGAGAGGATGAAAAACTGTTTTTT. Translated: CASSPPGEDEKLFF.

The chain couples TRBV19 to TRBJ1-5; TRBD1 aligns across 7 bases. The ends lost 3 bases at V and 0 bases at J; junction bases unmatched: 8. From germline, CDR1 is LNHDA and CDR2 SQIVND (reference sequence). CDR3 length: 17 amino acids. The CDR3 spells CASSIPPGGNSNQPQHF. Here the CDR3 DNA reads TGTGCCAGTAGTATCCCTCCAGGGGGTAATAGCAATCAGCCCCAGCATTTT. Variable domain in full (rest from reference TRBV19 and TRBJ1-5): DGGITQSPKYLFRKEGQNVTLSCEQNLNHDAMYWYRQDPGQGLRLIYYSQIVNDFQKGDIAEGYSVSREKKESFPLTVTSAQKNPTAFYLCASSIPPGGNSNQPQHFGDGTRLSIL.

By share of the sample, this clone is medium-sized. The chain has TRBV6-1 and TRBJ2-1; 12 positions match TRBD2. The germline gives CDR1 MNHNS, CDR2 SASEGT. V lost 6 bases, J lost 7 bases, and 7 bases stayed unmatched. This CDR3 spans 15 amino acids. Here the CDR3 reads CASRVLAGGPNEQFF. As DNA, the CDR3 is TGTGCCAGCAGAGTACTAGCGGGGGGCCCTAATGAGCAGTTCTTC.

The rearrangement uses TRBV19 and TRBJ1-5; D remains ambiguous. V lost 6 bases, J lost 0 bases, and 6 bases lay in between. CDR3 length: 13 amino acids. CDR1 and CDR2 (germline): LNHDA, SQIVND (reference sequence). The DNA of the CDR3 is TGTGCCAGTAGGTCATATAGCAATCAGCCCCAGCATTTT. It specifies CASRSYSNQPQHF. The complete variable domain, with remaining parts taken from reference TRBV19 and TRBJ1-5, reads DGGITQSPKYLFRKEGQNVTLSCEQNLNHDAMYWYRQDPGQGLRLIYYSQIVNDFQKGDIAEGYSVSREKKESFPLTVTSAQKNPTAFYLCASRSYSNQPQHFGDGTRLSIL.

This clone was counted a few times. The chain recombines TRBV19 with TRBJ2-2; possible D gene TRBD2, 7 bases. CDR1 LNHDA and CDR2 SQIVND come from the germline V gene (reference sequence). Trimming took off 5 bases at V and 4 bases at J, with 14 bases between the two ends. The CDR3 runs 15 residues. The CDR3 bases are TGTGCCAGTAGTGGGAGGGGACACATCACCGGGGAGCTGTTTTTT. This sequence encodes CASSGRGHITGELFF.

This rearrangement joins TRBV5-4 to TRBJ1-5; 7 bases fit TRBD1. V dropped 0 bases and J dropped 6; count of bases not matched to a gene: 0. Germline-derived CDR1 and CDR2 are SGHNT and YYREEE (reference sequence). CDR3 length: 13 residues. CDR3 residues: CASSLDRGQPQHF. In DNA form, the CDR3 reads TGTGCCAGCAGCTTGGACAGGGGTCAGCCCCAGCATTTT.

The CDR3 DNA follows: TGTGCCTGGAGTGGACTGGGATCGGGGATCAACACTGAAGCTTTCTTT. Translating it yields CAWSGLGSGINTEAFF. The rearrangement uses TRBV30 and TRBJ1-1; D is ambiguous. Germline V gene sequence: CDR1 GTSNPN, CDR2 SVGIG (reference sequence). CDR3 length: 16 amino acids. V dropped 1 base and J dropped 2 bases, with 17 bases sitting between them.

CDR3 nucleotides: TGCGCCAGCAGCTGGGACTTTTCCACAGATACGCAGTATTTT. This sequence encodes CASSWDFSTDTQYF. The genes are TRBV5-1 and TRBJ2-3; D may be TRBD2 (6 bases). Germline values: CDR1 SGHRS, CDR2 YFSETQ. Trimming cost V 3 bases and J 2 bases, with 10 bases left between them. The CDR3 sequence is 14 residues long.

The chain has TRBV5-4 and TRBJ1-2, with D perhaps TRBD1 (6 bases). Germline values: CDR1 SGHNT, CDR2 YYREEE (reference sequence). V was pared by 2 bases and J by 8 bases, with 19 bases between. The CDR3 has 15 residues. In DNA, the CDR3 is TGTGCCAGCAGCTTACGGGGGGCCCAGTCCGGAGGCTACACCTTC. This codes for CASSLRGAQSGGYTF.

The chain recombines TRBV30 with TRBJ1-4; 7 bases map to TRBD1. The CDR3 is 13 amino acids. The germline gives CDR1 GTSNPN, CDR2 SVGIG (reference sequence). Unmatched junction bases numbered 10, after V lost 8 bases and J lost 7 bases. The CDR3, as DNA: TGTGCCGCCATAACAGGGGTTGGTGAAAAACTGTTTTTT. Translated: CAAITGVGEKLFF.

The chain is built from TRBV5-1 and TRBJ1-2; no clear D. The V end was cut by 4 bases, the J end by 8 bases, with 12 bases between. The CDR3 runs to 12 residues. Germline CDR1 is SGHRS and CDR2 is YFSETQ. In DNA form, the CDR3 reads TGCGCCAGCAGCCTTGTTAACGGCGGCTACACCTTC. This encodes CASSLVNGGYTF.

The chain employs TRBV7-9 and TRBJ2-7; TRBD1 might be the D (8 bases). CDR3 length: 16 amino acids. The germline V gene encodes CDR1 SEHNR and CDR2 FQNEAQ (reference sequence). Trimming took 5 bases from V and 2 from J, leaving 19 bases between them. CDR3 loop: CASSLSGTGRAYEQYF. CDR3 nucleotides: TGTGCCAGCAGCCTAAGCGGGACAGGCCGTGCCTACGAGCAGTACTTC.

In its sample, this clone was seen once. This chain links TRBV6-1 with TRBJ2-1; D not certain. V was pared by 4 bases and J by 4 bases, with 8 bases between. Germline V CDR1 and CDR2: MNHNS, SASEGT. The CDR3 runs 13 residues. CDR3 loop: CASSADWYNEQFF. The CDR3 region has the DNA TGTGCCAGCAGTGCAGACTGGTACAATGAGCAGTTCTTC.

V gene TRBV5-1 combines with J gene TRBJ1-4; unclear D gene. The CDR3 extends over 16 amino acids. Deletions cut 6 bases from V and 0 bases from J, with 15 bases between. From germline, CDR1 is SGHRS and CDR2 YFSETQ. The chain's CDR3 is CASNPGRAATNEKLFF. CDR3 bases: TGCGCCAGCAACCCGGGGAGGGCTGCAACTAATGAAAAACTGTTTTTT. Drawing the rest from reference TRBV5-1 and TRBJ1-4, the complete variable domain is KAGVTQTPRYLIKTRGQQVTLSCSPISGHRSVSWYQQTPGQGLQFLFEYFSETQRNKGNFPGRFSGRQFSNSRSEMNVSTLELGDSALYLCASNPGRAATNEKLFFGSGTQLSVL.

The chain has TRBV25-1 and TRBJ1-1; 7 nucleotides match TRBD1. V lost 6 bases, J lost 0 bases, and 7 bases stayed unmatched. CDR3 length: 15 amino acids. CDR1 and CDR2 (germline): MGHDK, SYGVNS. The CDR3 reads CASRDRVGMNTEAFF. The CDR3 nucleotides read TGTGCCAGCAGAGACAGGGTGGGGATGAACACTGAAGCTTTCTTT. The variable domain in full, with the rest retrieved from reference TRBV25-1 and TRBJ1-1, is EADIYQTPRYLVIGTGKKITLECSQTMGHDKMYWYQQDPGMELHLIHYSYGVNSTEKGDLSSESTVSRIRTEHFPLTLESARPSHTSQYLCASRDRVGMNTEAFFGQGTRLTVV.

The chain uses TRBV30 and TRBJ1-2; tentatively, D is TRBD1 (6 bases). Trimming took 5 bases from V and 4 from J, leaving 14 bases between them. The CDR3 has 13 residues. Germline assignment: CDR1 GTSNPN and CDR2 SVGIG (reference sequence). CDR3 coding DNA: TGTGCCTGGTTCCCGGGGGCGGGCTATGGCTACACCTTC. This sequence encodes CAWFPGAGYGYTF. The variable domain in full, completed from reference TRBV30 and TRBJ1-2, reads SQTIHQWPATLVQPVGSPLSLECTVEGTSNPNLYWYRQAAGRGLQLLFYSVGIGQISSEVPQNLSASRPQDRQFILSSKKLLLSDSGFYLCAWFPGAGYGYTFGSGTRLTVV.

This sequence joins TRBV5-6 and TRBJ2-3; 7 bases fit TRBD1. CDR1 is SGHDT, CDR2 YYEEEE, per germline. This CDR3 contains 15 residues. The V and J ends lost 3 bases and 5 bases, in that order; junction bases with no gene match: 9. CDR3 in amino acids: CASSYLDRAGDTQYF. DNA of the CDR3: TGTGCCAGCAGCTACCTAGACAGGGCCGGAGATACGCAGTATTTT. The full variable domain, in which reference TRBV5-6 and TRBJ2-3 provide the parts outside the CDR3, is DAGVTQSPTHLIKTRGQQVTLRCSPKSGHDTVSWYQQALGQGPQFIFQYYEEEERQRGNFPDRFSGHQFPNYSSELNVNALLLGDSALYLCASSYLDRAGDTQYFGPGTRLTVL.

This clone was counted once. The V gene is TRBV19, the J gene TRBJ2-1, with D hard to call. Deletions cut 5 bases from V and 10 bases from J, with 12 bases between. The CDR3 is made up of 12 amino acids. Germline CDR1 reads LNHDA; CDR2 reads SQIVND (reference sequence). Here the CDR3 reads CASSDRLREQFF. The CDR3 coding sequence is TGTGCCAGTAGTGACCGACTGCGCGAGCAGTTCTTC.

The gene calls are TRBV18 and TRBJ1-1; a weak D match, TRBD1 (5 bases). Germline CDR1 and CDR2: KGHSH and LQKENI. CDR3 size: 17 residues. V gave up 3 bases and J gave up 1 base, with 18 bases separating them. The CDR3 coding sequence is TGTGCCAGCTCACCTCAATCCCTCGGGGGGGGGAACACTGAAGCTTTCTTT. This gives the protein CASSPQSLGGGNTEAFF.

This sequence joins TRBV5-1 and TRBJ2-5, with D perhaps matching TRBD2 (7 bases). Trimming shortened V by 0 bases and J by 5 bases, and 17 bases separated the two germline ends. This CDR3 comprises 16 residues. Germline CDR1 reads SGHRS; CDR2 reads YFSETQ. The CDR3, as DNA: TGCGCCAGCAGCTTGGAAAGCCGGGGGGCTAGCGAGACCCAGTACTTC. Its protein is CASSLESRGASETQYF.

The chain is built from TRBV6-7 and TRBJ1-1; D possibly corresponds to TRBD1 (5 bases). TRBV6-7 is an ORF for which the function is uncertain. V was cut by 4 bases and J by 2 bases, with 14 bases left in between. This CDR3 region has 15 residues. CDR3 residues: CASSCRGGANTEAFF. CDR3 sequence (DNA): TGTGCCAGCAGTTGCCGCGGTGGGGCTAACACTGAAGCTTTCTTT.